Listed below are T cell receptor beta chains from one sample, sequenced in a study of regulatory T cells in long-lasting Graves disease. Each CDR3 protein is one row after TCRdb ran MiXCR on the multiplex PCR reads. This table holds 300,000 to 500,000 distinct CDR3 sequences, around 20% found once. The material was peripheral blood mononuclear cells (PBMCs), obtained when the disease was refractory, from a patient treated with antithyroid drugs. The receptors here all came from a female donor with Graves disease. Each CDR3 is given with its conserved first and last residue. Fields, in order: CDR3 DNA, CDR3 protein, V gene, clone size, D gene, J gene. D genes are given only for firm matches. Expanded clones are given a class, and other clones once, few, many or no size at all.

TGTGCCTGGAGAACTGGGACCTACGAGCAGTACTTC	CAWRTGTYEQYF	TRBV30	.	.	TRBJ2-7
TGTGCCAGCTTCCGGGAGCCAGATACGCAGTATTTT	CASFREPDTQYF	TRBV2	.	.	TRBJ2-3
TGTGCCAGCAGCCCCCGGGGGAGGGGAAGTGAAAAACTGTTTTTT	CASSPRGRGSEKLFF	TRBV13	many	.	TRBJ1-4
TGTGCCAGCAGTTATAGTGGCGGGAGGGGTAATGAGCAGTTCTTC	CASSYSGGRGNEQFF	TRBV12-3/TRBV12-4	few	TRBD2	TRBJ2-1
TGTGCCAGCAGCCCACAGGGTAACCAAGAGACCCAGTACTTC	CASSPQGNQETQYF	TRBV7-9	many	.	TRBJ2-5
TGTGCCAGCAAGGGACTAGCGGGAGGCGAGCAGTACTTC	CASKGLAGGEQYF	TRBV27	many	TRBD2	TRBJ2-7
TGCAGCGTTGCCACAGGTGCCGCTCAGCCCCAGCATTTT	CSVATGAAQPQHF	TRBV29-1	many	.	TRBJ1-5
TGTGCCAGCAACCTACAGGGTTTCGGCTCTGGAAACACCATATATTTT	CASNLQGFGSGNTIYF	TRBV6-1	.	.	TRBJ1-3
TGTGCCAGCAAGCAGACTAGCGACTCCTACGAGCAGTACTTC	CASKQTSDSYEQYF	TRBV5-8	many	TRBD2	TRBJ2-7
TGTGCCAGCAGTTACGGGACAGGGGTAGTGGAGACCCAGTACTTC	CASSYGTGVVETQYF	TRBV6-2/TRBV6-3	many	TRBD1	TRBJ2-5
TGTGCTAGTGGACCCGGGATCGGCTATGGCTACACCTTC	CASGPGIGYGYTF	TRBV12-5	many	.	TRBJ1-2
TGCGCCAGCAGTGAGTGGGACACCGGGGAGCTGTTTTTT	CASSEWDTGELFF	TRBV10-1	.	.	TRBJ2-2
TGTGCCAGCAGTTTAGGGGGGGTGGGAAGCAATCAGCCCCAGCATTTT	CASSLGGVGSNQPQHF	TRBV28	many	.	TRBJ1-5
TGTGCCAGCAGCTTGGTAACAGGGACCATCAATGAAAAACTGTTTTTT	CASSLVTGTINEKLFF	TRBV6-2/TRBV6-3	.	.	TRBJ1-4
TGTACCAGCAGCTTGGCGTCGCAAGAGACCCAGTACTTC	CTSSLASQETQYF	TRBV5-5	.	.	TRBJ2-5
TGTGCCACCAGCAGAGATAGACAGGGGATGCGTGGCTACACCTTC	CATSRDRQGMRGYTF	TRBV15	.	TRBD1	TRBJ1-2
TGCAGCGTTGAAGAGGGGCTGGGCTATGGCTACACCTTC	CSVEEGLGYGYTF	TRBV29-1	few	.	TRBJ1-2
TGTGCCAGCAGCACCCGACAGGGACCCCAAGAGACCCAGTACTTC	CASSTRQGPQETQYF	TRBV11-2	.	TRBD1	TRBJ2-5
TGTGCCAGCAGTTACTCAGACGGGAAAGGGGTTGAGACCCAGTACTTC	CASSYSDGKGVETQYF	TRBV6-2/TRBV6-3	many	.	TRBJ2-5
TGTGCCAGCAGTCCTCGGCCCCCGGGACAGAGAAATTCACCCCTCCACTTT	CASSPRPPGQRNSPLHF	TRBV12-3/TRBV12-4	many	TRBD1	TRBJ1-6
TGTGCCAGCAGTGAGACGGGATTTAAAATCGGGAACACTGAAGCTTTCTTT	CASSETGFKIGNTEAFF	TRBV25-1	.	.	TRBJ1-1
TGTGCCAATAGTACCGGGACTAGCGGGACTCTGTTCTTC	CANSTGTSGTLFF	TRBV19	.	TRBD2	TRBJ2-1
TGTGCCAGCAACCTATCGGGAGCTAACTATGGCTACACCTTC	CASNLSGANYGYTF	TRBV28	many	.	TRBJ1-2
TGTGCCAGCAGCTTAGACAGTAGAACTGAAGCTTTCTTT	CASSLDSRTEAFF	TRBV7-8	few	.	TRBJ1-1
TGTGCCAGTACGTTAGGCGGGCAGAACTATGGCTACACCTTC	CASTLGGQNYGYTF	TRBV19	few	.	TRBJ1-2
TGTGCCAGCAGCTTATTCGGCAAAGGCTACGAGCAGTACTTC	CASSLFGKGYEQYF	TRBV7-2	.	.	TRBJ2-7
TGCAGCGGGATTCGGGGACAGGGAGGGGGGAACACTGAAGCTTTCTTT	CSGIRGQGGGNTEAFF	TRBV29-1	.	TRBD1	TRBJ1-1
TGTGCCAGTAGTGGCCAAACAGGGAACGGGCAGTACTTC	CASSGQTGNGQYF	TRBV19	.	.	TRBJ2-7
TGTGCCAGCAGTTTAAATCGGGGAGGGGGGTACTATGGCTACACCTTC	CASSLNRGGGYYGYTF	TRBV27	few	.	TRBJ1-2
TGCGCCAGCAGCGGCCCGGGAGGGGCATCTGAAGCTTTCTTT	CASSGPGGASEAFF	TRBV5-1	once	.	TRBJ1-1
TGTGCCAGCAGCTTGGCCGACCCCTCCTACGAGCAGTACTTC	CASSLADPSYEQYF	TRBV7-9	few	.	TRBJ2-7
TGTGCCAGCAGAATCGGACAGGGAGGCCAGCCCCAGCATTTT	CASRIGQGGQPQHF	TRBV6-1	few	TRBD1	TRBJ1-5
TGCGCCAGCAGCCAAGAAGATGTTCGGCAGGCTCAATGGAAGCCCCAGCATTTT	CASSQEDVRQAQWKPQHF	TRBV4-1	few	.	TRBJ1-5
TGCAGTGCTTTCAAACCGGGACAGGGGAACTTGAACACTGAAGCTTTCTTT	CSAFKPGQGNLNTEAFF	TRBV20-1	.	TRBD1	TRBJ1-1
TGCAGCGCGCGCACTTGGACGGGGGATTACGAGCAGTACTTC	CSARTWTGDYEQYF	TRBV20-1	few	.	TRBJ2-7
TGTGCCAGCAGCCCCTCGTGGCACGAGCAGTACTTC	CASSPSWHEQYF	TRBV7-2	few	.	TRBJ2-7
TGTGCCAGCGGTAAGGAAGCGGTGAACACTGAAGCTTTCTTT	CASGKEAVNTEAFF	TRBV2	many	.	TRBJ1-1
TGCAGTGCTAGAGCCTACCAACAGGCGGACTACGAGCAGTACTTC	CSARAYQQADYEQYF	TRBV20-1	many	.	TRBJ2-7
TGCAGTGCTAGAGGGGGGGTGGGGACAGGTGGCACTGAAGCTTTCTTT	CSARGGVGTGGTEAFF	TRBV20-1	.	TRBD1	TRBJ1-1
TGTGCCAGCAGTGAAGGGCAGGGTAGAAACACTGAAGCTTTCTTT	CASSEGQGRNTEAFF	TRBV2	.	.	TRBJ1-1
TGTGCCAGCGGGTTAAAGGGGGCGAGCGGACTTAGCTCCTACGAGCAGTACTTC	CASGLKGASGLSSYEQYF	TRBV7-8	many	TRBD1	TRBJ2-7
TGTGCCACCAGCAGAGACCCAACTAATGAAAAACTGTTTTTT	CATSRDPTNEKLFF	TRBV15	few	.	TRBJ1-4
TGTGCCAGCGGCCAACAGGGGAGCTATGGCTACACCTTC	CASGQQGSYGYTF	TRBV3-1	.	TRBD1	TRBJ1-2